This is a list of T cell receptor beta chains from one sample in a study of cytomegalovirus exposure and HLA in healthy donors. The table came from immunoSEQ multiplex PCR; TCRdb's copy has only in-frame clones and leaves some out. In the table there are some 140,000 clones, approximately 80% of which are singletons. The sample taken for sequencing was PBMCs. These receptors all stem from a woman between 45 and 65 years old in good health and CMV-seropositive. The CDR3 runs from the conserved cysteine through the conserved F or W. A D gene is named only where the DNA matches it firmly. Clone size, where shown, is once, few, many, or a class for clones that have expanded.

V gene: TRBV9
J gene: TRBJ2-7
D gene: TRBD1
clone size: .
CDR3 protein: CASSATGTEIYEQYF
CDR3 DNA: TGTGCCAGCAGCGCCACCGGGACAGAAATCTACGAGCAGTACTTC

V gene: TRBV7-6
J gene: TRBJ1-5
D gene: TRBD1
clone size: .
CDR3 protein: CASSLNLPGQTLSNQPQHF
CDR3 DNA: TGTGCCAGCAGCTTGAACCTACCGGGACAGACGCTTAGCAATCAGCCCCAGCATTTT

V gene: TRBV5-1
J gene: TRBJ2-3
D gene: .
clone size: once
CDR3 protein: CASSLLRVRDTQYF
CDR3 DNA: TGCGCCAGCAGCCTTCTCCGGGTCCGAGATACGCAGTATTTT

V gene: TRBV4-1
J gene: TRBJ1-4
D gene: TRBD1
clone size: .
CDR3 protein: CASSQGRTGDRKLFF
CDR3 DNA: TGCGCCAGCAGCCAAGGTCGGACAGGGGATAGAAAACTGTTTTTT

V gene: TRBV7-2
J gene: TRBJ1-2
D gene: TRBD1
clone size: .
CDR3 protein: CASSFDRGRGGYTF
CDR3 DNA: TGTGCCAGCAGCTTTGACAGGGGGCGAGGGGGCTACACCTTC

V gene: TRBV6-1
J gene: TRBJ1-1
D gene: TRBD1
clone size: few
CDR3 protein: CASRESGQGRSEAFF
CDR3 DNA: TGTGCCAGCAGGGAAAGCGGACAGGGTCGCTCTGAAGCTTTCTTT

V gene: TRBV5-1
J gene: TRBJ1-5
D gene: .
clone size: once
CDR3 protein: CASSLDPVGQAIQPQHF
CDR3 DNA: TGCGCCAGCAGCTTGGACCCCGTAGGCCAGGCGATTCAGCCCCAGCATTTT

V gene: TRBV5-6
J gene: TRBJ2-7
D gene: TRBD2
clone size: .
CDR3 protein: CASSPPSGGNEQYF
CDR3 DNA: TGTGCCAGCAGCCCCCCTAGCGGGGGTAACGAGCAGTACTTC

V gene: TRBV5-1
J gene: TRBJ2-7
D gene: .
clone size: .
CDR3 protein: CASSLGGWEVSYEQYF
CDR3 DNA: TGCGCCAGCAGCTTAGGAGGTTGGGAGGTATCCTACGAGCAGTACTTC

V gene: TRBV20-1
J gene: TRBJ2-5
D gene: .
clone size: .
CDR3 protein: CSAPWGETQYF
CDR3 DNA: TGCAGTGCTCCGTGGGGCGAGACCCAGTACTTC

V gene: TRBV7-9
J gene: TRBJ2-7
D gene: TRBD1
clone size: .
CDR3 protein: CASSLQGDSYEQYF
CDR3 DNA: TGTGCCAGCAGCCTACAGGGGGACTCCTACGAGCAGTACTTC

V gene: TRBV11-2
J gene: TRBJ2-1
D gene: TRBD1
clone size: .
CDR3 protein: CASSPGTASYNEQFF
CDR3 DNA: TGTGCCAGCAGCCCAGGGACAGCCTCCTACAATGAGCAGTTCTTC

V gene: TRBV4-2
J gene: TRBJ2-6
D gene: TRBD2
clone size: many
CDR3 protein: CASSQELGSGSFYHPPGANVLTF
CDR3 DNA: TGTGCCAGCAGCCAAGAGTTAGGTAGCGGGAGTTTCTATCACCCACCTGGGGCCAACGTCCTGACTTTC

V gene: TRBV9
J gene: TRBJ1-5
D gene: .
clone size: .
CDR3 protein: CASSPAGQFNQPQHF
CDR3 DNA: TGTGCCAGCAGCCCCGCTGGGCAGTTCAATCAGCCCCAGCATTTT

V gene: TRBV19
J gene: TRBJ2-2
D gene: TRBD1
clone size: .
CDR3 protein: CASSSRDSGNTGELFF
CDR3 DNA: TGTGCCAGTAGTTCCCGGGACAGTGGGAACACCGGGGAGCTGTTTTTT

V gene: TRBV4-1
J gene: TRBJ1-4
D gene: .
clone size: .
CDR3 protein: CASTSGTLAGKLFF
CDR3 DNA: TGCGCCAGCACGTCCGGGACACTGGCTGGAAAACTGTTTTTT

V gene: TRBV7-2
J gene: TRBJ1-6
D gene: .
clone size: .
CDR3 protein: CASTPTEFGSPLHF
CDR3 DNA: TGTGCCAGCACCCCCACGGAGTTTGGGTCACCCCTCCACTTT

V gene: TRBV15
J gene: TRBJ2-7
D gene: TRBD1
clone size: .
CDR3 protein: CATSRGGDRGSF
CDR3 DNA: TGTGCCACCAGCAGGGGCGGCGACAGGGGCAGCTTC

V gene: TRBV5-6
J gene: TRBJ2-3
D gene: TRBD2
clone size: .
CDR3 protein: CASSSRRGGAIDTQYF
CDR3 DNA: TGTGCCAGCAGCTCGCGGCGCGGGGGGGCAATAGATACGCAGTATTTT

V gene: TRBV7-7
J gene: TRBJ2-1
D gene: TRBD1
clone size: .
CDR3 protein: CASSLGKGAYNEQFF
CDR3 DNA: TGTGCTAGCAGCCTCGGAAAGGGGGCGTACAATGAGCAGTTCTTC

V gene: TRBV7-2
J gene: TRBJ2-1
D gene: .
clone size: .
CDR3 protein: CASSLGGEGVEQFF
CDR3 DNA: TGTGCCAGCAGCTTAGGAGGGGAGGGGGTTGAGCAGTTCTTC

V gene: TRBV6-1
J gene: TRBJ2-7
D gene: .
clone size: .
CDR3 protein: CASSPTTPLGEQYF
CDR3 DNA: TGTGCCAGCAGCCCTACTACTCCCCTGGGCGAGCAGTACTTC

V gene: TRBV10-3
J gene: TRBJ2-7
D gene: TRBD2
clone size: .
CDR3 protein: CAISPSGGRNEQYF
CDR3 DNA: TGTGCCATCAGTCCTAGCGGGGGGAGGAACGAGCAGTACTTC

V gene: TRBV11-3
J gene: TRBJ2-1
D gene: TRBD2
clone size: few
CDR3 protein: CASSAGGADSNEQFF
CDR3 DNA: TGTGCCAGCAGCGCCGGGGGGGCCGATAGTAATGAGCAGTTCTTC

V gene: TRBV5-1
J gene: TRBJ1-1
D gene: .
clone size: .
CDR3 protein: CASGPRQPNTEAFF
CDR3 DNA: TGCGCCAGCGGACCTAGACAGCCGAACACTGAAGCTTTCTTT

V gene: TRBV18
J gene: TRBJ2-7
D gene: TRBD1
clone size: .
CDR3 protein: CASQGAGGAYEQYF
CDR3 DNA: TGTGCCAGCCAGGGGGCAGGGGGAGCCTACGAGCAGTACTTC

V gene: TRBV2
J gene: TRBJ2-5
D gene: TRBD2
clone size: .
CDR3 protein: CASKRGGLETQYF
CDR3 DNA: TGTGCCAGCAAGCGGGGGGGCCTTGAGACCCAGTACTTC

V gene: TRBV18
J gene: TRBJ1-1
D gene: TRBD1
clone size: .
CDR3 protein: CASSRGTGLMNTEAFF
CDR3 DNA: TGTGCCAGCTCACGCGGGACAGGGCTGATGAACACTGAAGCTTTCTTT

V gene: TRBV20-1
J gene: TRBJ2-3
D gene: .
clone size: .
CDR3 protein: CSAPNGDTQYF
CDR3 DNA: TGCAGTGCCCCGAACGGGGATACGCAGTATTTT

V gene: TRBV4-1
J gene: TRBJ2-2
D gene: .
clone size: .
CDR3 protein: CASSQVASGELFF
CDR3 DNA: TGCGCCAGCAGCCAAGTAGCTTCCGGGGAGCTGTTTTTT

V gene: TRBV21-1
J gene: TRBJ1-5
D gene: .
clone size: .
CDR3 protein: CASSKGWTGSNQPQHF
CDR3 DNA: TGTGCCAGCAGCAAAGGATGGACAGGGAGCAATCAGCCCCAGCATTTT

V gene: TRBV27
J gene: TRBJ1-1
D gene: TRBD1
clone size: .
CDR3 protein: CASSLEQGITEAFF
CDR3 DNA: TGTGCCAGCAGTTTAGAACAGGGGATCACTGAAGCTTTCTTT

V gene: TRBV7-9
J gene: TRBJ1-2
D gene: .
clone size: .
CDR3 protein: CASSLASTGYTF
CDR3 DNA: TGTGCCAGCAGCTTAGCCAGTACTGGCTACACCTTC

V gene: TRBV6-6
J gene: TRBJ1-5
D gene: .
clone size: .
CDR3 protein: CASRPGSLNQPQHF
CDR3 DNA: TGTGCCAGCCGCCCGGGGTCCCTCAATCAGCCCCAGCATTTT

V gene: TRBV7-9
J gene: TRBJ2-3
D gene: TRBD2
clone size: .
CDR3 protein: CASSLAGSGGAQDTQYF
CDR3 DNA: TGTGCCAGCAGCTTGGCTGGGAGCGGGGGCGCTCAAGATACGCAGTATTTT

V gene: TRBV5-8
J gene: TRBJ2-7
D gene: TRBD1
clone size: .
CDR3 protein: CASSFPPDRGVLEQYF
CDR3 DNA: TGTGCCAGCAGCTTTCCCCCGGACAGGGGGGTTTTGGAGCAGTACTTC

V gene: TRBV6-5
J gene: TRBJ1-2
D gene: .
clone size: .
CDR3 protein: CASSRSDSAYGYTF
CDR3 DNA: TGTGCCAGCAGCAGATCCGACAGTGCTTATGGCTACACCTTC

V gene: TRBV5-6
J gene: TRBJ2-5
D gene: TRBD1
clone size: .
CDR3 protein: CASSWGRTGEETQYF
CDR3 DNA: TGTGCCAGCAGCTGGGGCCGGACAGGGGAAGAGACCCAGTACTTC

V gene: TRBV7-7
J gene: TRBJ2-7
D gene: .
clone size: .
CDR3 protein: CASSPGAGNEQYF
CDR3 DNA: TGTGCTAGCAGCCCTGGGGCAGGGAACGAGCAGTACTTC